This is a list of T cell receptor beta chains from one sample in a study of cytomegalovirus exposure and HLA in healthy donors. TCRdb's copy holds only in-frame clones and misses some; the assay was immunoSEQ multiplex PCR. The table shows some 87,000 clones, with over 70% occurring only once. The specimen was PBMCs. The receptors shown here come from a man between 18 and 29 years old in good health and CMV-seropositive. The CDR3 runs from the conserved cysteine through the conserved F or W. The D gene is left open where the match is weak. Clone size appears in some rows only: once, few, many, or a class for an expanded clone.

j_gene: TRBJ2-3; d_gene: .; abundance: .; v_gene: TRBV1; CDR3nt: TGCACCAGCAGCCAACCCGGGACTAGATGTACGGATACGCAGTATTTT; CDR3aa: CTSSQPGTRCTDTQYF
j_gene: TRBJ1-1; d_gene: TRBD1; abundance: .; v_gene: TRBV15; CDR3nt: TGTGCCACCAGCAAACAGGGGGTAGGGAACACTGAAGCTTTCTTT; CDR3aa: CATSKQGVGNTEAFF
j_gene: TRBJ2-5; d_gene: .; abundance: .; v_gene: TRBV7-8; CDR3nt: TGTGCCAGCAGCCCGGTGGGCGTCCGAGAGACCCAGTACTTC; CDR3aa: CASSPVGVRETQYF
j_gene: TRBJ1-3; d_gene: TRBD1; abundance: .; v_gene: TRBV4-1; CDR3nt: TGCGCCAGCAGCTCAGGACAGGGGAGCTCTGGAAACACCATATATTTT; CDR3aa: CASSSGQGSSGNTIYF
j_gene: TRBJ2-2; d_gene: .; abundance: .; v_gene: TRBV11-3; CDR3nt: TGTGCCAGCAGCTCCAGGGGACCCGGGGAGCTGTTTTTT; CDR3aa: CASSSRGPGELFF
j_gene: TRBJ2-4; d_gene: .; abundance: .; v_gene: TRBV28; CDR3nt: TGTGCCAGCAGTTTATCAGGGGAGGGGGCCAAAAACATTCAGTACTTC; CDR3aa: CASSLSGEGAKNIQYF
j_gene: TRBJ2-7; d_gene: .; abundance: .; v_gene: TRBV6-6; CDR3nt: TGTGCCAGTCTGGCGGGACCAAAATTCTACGAGCAGTACTTC; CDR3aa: CASLAGPKFYEQYF
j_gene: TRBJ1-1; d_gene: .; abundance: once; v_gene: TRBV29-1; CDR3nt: TGCAGCGTTGAAGACCGACAGGAATACCCAACTGAAGCTTTCTTT; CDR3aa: CSVEDRQEYPTEAFF
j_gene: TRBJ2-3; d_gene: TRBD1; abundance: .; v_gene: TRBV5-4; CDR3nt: TGTGCCAGCAGCCCGAGCCCCTGGACAGGGGAAGGGTCAGATACGCAGTATTTT; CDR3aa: CASSPSPWTGEGSDTQYF
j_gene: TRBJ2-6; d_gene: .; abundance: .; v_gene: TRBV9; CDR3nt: TGTGCCAGCAGCGTAGCTATCCCTGCTGGGGCCAACGTCCTGACTTTC; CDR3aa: CASSVAIPAGANVLTF
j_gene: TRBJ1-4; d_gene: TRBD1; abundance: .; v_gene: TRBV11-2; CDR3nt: TGTGCCAGCAGAAAGAGGGACAGGGGGTTTGAAAAACTGTTTTTT; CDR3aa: CASRKRDRGFEKLFF
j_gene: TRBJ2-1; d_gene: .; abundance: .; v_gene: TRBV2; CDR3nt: TGTGCCAGCAGTGTAACGGGGATTGAGCAGTTCTTC; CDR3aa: CASSVTGIEQFF
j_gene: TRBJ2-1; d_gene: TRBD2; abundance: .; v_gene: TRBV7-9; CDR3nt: TGTGCCAGCCGGCGGGAGTCCTACAATGAGCAGTTCTTC; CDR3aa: CASRRESYNEQFF
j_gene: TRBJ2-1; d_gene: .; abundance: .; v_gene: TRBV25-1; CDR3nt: TGTGCCAGCAGTGAATTAGGGGGCAATGAGCAGTTCTTC; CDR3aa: CASSELGGNEQFF
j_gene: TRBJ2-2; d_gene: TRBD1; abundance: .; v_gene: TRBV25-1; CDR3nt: TGTGCCAGCAGTGAAGAAGACAGGGGGAGATCGAACACCGGGGAGCTGTTTTTT; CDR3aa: CASSEEDRGRSNTGELFF
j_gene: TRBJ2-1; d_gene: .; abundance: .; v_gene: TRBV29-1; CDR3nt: TGCAGCGTGAACAGGGATTCAGCCAATGAGCAGTTCTTC; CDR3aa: CSVNRDSANEQFF
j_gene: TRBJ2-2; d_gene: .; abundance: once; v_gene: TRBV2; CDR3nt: TGTGCCAGCAGTGAGGAGGGGGAGCTGTTTTTT; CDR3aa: CASSEEGELFF
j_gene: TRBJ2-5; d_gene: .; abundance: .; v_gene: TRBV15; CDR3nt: TGTGCCATCGATTCGACAGTCCAAGAGACCCAGTACTTC; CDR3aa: CAIDSTVQETQYF
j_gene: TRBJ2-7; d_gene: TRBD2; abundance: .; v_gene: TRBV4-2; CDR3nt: TGTGCCAGCAGCCTACACGGACTAGCGGGACTCTACGAGCAGTACTTC; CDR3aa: CASSLHGLAGLYEQYF
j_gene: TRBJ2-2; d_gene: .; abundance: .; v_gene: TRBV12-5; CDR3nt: TGTGCTAGTGGACCGGGTTCCAGCACCGGGGAGCTGTTTTTT; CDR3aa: CASGPGSSTGELFF
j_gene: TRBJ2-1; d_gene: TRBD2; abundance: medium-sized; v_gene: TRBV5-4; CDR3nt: TGTGCCAGCAGCGGGACTAGCGGGAGTAGCAATGAGCAGTTCTTC; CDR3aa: CASSGTSGSSNEQFF
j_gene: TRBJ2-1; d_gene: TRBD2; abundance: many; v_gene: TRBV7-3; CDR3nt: TGTGCCAGCAGCGCCCGGACTAGCGGTTACAATGAGCAGTTCTTC; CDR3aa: CASSARTSGYNEQFF
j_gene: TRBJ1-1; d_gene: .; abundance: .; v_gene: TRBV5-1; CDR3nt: TGCGCCAGCAGCTTGGGACATAGGAACACTGAAGCTTTCTTT; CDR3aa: CASSLGHRNTEAFF
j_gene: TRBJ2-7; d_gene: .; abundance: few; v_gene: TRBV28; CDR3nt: TGTGCCAGCAGTTTAGGGGGCATTGAATCCTACGAGCAGTACTTC; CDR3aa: CASSLGGIESYEQYF
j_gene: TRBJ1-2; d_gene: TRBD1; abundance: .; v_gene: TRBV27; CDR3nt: TGTGCCAGCAGGTACACCGGGACAGGGGGAAGCTACACCTTC; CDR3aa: CASRYTGTGGSYTF
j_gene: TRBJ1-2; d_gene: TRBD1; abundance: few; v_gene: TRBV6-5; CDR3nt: TGTGCCAGCAGTTCAGGGGGGCATGGCTACACCTTC; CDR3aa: CASSSGGHGYTF
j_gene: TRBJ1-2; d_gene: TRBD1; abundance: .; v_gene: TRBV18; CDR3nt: TGTGCCAGCTCACCTGCAGGGGGCGGCTATGGCTACACCTTC; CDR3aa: CASSPAGGGYGYTF
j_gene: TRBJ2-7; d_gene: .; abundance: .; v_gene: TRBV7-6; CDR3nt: TGTGCCAGCAGCTACCAGACTCGAACCTACGAGCAGTACTTC; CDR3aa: CASSYQTRTYEQYF
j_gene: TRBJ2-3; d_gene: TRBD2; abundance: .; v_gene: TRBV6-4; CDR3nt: TGTGCCAGCAGCCCACTAGCGGGAGAGGCAGATACGCAGTATTTT; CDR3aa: CASSPLAGEADTQYF
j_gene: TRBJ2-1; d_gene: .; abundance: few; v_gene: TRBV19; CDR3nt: TGTGCCAGTACGGGCCAGGAGGGCAAGGAGCAGTTCTTC; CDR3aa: CASTGQEGKEQFF
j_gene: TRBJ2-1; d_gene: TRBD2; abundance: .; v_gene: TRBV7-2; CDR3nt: TGTGCCAGCAGCTCGACGGGACTAGTCGTCTATGAGCAGTTCTTC; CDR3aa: CASSSTGLVVYEQFF
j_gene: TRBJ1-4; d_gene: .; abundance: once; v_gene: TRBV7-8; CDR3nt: TGTGCCAGCAGCCGCGACAGGTTTAATGAAAAACTGTTTTTT; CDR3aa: CASSRDRFNEKLFF
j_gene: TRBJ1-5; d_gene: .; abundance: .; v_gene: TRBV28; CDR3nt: TGTGCCAGCAGTACAGGGAGTAGCCAGCCCCAGCATTTT; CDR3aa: CASSTGSSQPQHF
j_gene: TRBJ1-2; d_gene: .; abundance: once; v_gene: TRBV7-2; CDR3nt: TGTGCCAGTAGCCCCCCGGGGAAAAGGTGGGATGGCTACACCTTC; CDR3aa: CASSPPGKRWDGYTF
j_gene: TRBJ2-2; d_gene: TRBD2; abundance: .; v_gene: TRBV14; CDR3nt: TGTGCCAGCAGCCAAGCTTCGGGAGGCGTATACACCGGGGAGCTGTTTTTT; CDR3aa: CASSQASGGVYTGELFF
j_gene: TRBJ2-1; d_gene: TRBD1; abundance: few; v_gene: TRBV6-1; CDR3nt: TGTGCCAGCAGTGATAACCCAGGGGGCAATGAGCAGTTCTTC; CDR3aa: CASSDNPGGNEQFF
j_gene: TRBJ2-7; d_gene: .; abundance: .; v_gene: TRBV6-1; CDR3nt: TGTGCCAGCAGTGGCTTGGACAGAAGCTACGAGCAGTACTTC; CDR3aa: CASSGLDRSYEQYF